This T cell receptor (beta chain) originates from a study of early T cells in non-severe SARS-CoV-2 infection. Overall study: Unsorted whole blood bulk RNA was sequenced, with unpaired chains.

Study-wide results and caveats: VDJdb matching favored anti-spike CD8 responses, missing private and CD4 specificities.

The library protocol tagged individual cDNA molecules with unique molecular identifiers. A single record per CDR3 protein comes from TCRdb applying MiXCR to the 5' RACE reads. This sample has 20,000 to 25,000 distinct CDR3 sequences, with around 5% found just once. This clonotype has more than one count but fewer than ten. Its specificity is not known. A read error may produce the germline difference seen at one junction end. This CDR3 is 15 amino acids long. The germline CDR1 and CDR2 sequences are SEHNR and FQNEAQ (reference sequence). Input material: whole blood. This receptor was identified in an adult who was a healthcare worker with PCR-confirmed SARS-CoV-2 infection or an uninfected control (not recorded which). This chain links TRBV7-9 with TRBJ1-3; no clear D. The CDR3 here is CASSSLPDSENTIYF. As DNA, the CDR3 is TGTGCCAGCAGCTCCCTGCCCGACTCTGAAAACACCATATATTTT.